A selection of T cell receptor beta chains follows, all from one sample in a study of T-cell reconstitution after alpha-beta-depleted transplantation in children. TCRdb itself ran the PCR reads through MiXCR, one entry per CDR3 protein. The data show about 360,000 distinct CDR3 sequences, 13% seen once. Specimen: PBMCs, collected from the stem cell graft. The origin of the receptors is a human donor who donated a stem cell graft to a child with Fanconi anemia. CDR3s include the opening cysteine and the closing phenylalanine or tryptophan. The D gene is left open where the match is weak. Rows may omit the clone size; those that give it use once, few, many or a size class.

CDR3 DNA | CDR3 protein | V gene | D gene | J gene | clone size
TGTGCCAGCTCACCCGTCGTCGCACAGGGGAACACTGAAGCTTTCTTT | CASSPVVAQGNTEAFF | TRBV18 | . | TRBJ1-1 | .
TGTGCCAGCAGCCAAGGCGAATACTATGGCTACACCTTC | CASSQGEYYGYTF | TRBV14 | . | TRBJ1-2 | few
TGCAGCGTTGTGGGGGGTTGGTCATCGGAGACCCAGTACTTC | CSVVGGWSSETQYF | TRBV29-1 | . | TRBJ2-5 | .
TGCGCCAGCAGCTTGGCAGACGACCAGCCCCAGCATTTT | CASSLADDQPQHF | TRBV5-1 | . | TRBJ1-5 | many
TGTGCCTGGAGCGACACGGGACTAGGGGCAGATACGCAGTATTTT | CAWSDTGLGADTQYF | TRBV30 | TRBD2 | TRBJ2-3 | few
TGTGCCAGCTCACTAGGGACAGATGAAGCTTTCTTT | CASSLGTDEAFF | TRBV18 | TRBD1 | TRBJ1-1 | many
TGTGCCAGCAGCTTATCAAAGGGCTCTGGAAACACCATATATTTT | CASSLSKGSGNTIYF | TRBV7-2 | . | TRBJ1-3 | many
TGCGCCAGCAGCTTGGTTACAGGGGTCGGCTACACCTTC | CASSLVTGVGYTF | TRBV5-1 | TRBD1 | TRBJ1-2 | .
TGTGCCAGCAGCCTCAAGGGGGAAGCTTTCTTT | CASSLKGEAFF | TRBV3-1 | . | TRBJ1-1 | many
TGCGCCAGCAGCTTGTTCGATCCGGGGACAGGGAAGACCCAGTACTTC | CASSLFDPGTGKTQYF | TRBV5-1 | TRBD1 | TRBJ2-5 | .
TGCGCCAGCAGCTCTGGGACGGGTCCCCCTGCAGAGCAGTACTTC | CASSSGTGPPAEQYF | TRBV5-1 | . | TRBJ2-7 | .
TGCAGCGTTGAAACAGGGAACCGGGAGACCCAGTACTTC | CSVETGNRETQYF | TRBV29-1 | . | TRBJ2-5 | .
TGTGCTAGTGGATATCTCCCTACCCTGGGCTACACCTTC | CASGYLPTLGYTF | TRBV12-5 | . | TRBJ1-2 | .
TGCGCCAGCAGCCAAGATTGGGGCAGGGCAACCGTAAATCAAGAGACCCAGTACTTC | CASSQDWGRATVNQETQYF | TRBV4-3 | . | TRBJ2-5 | few
TGTGCCACCAGTGATTGGGGCGGGGGGGGAATTGAGCAGTTCTTC | CATSDWGGGGIEQFF | TRBV24-1 | TRBD2 | TRBJ2-1 | many
TGTGCCAGCAGCTCTTACAGGGGTAACTCTGGAAACACCATATATTTT | CASSSYRGNSGNTIYF | TRBV7-2 | TRBD1 | TRBJ1-3 | .
TGTGCCAGCAGTTTGGTACAGAATTCACCCCTCCACTTT | CASSLVQNSPLHF | TRBV27 | . | TRBJ1-6 | few
TGTGCCAGCAGCTTAAAACAGTTTAACACTGAAGCTTTCTTT | CASSLKQFNTEAFF | TRBV11-2 | . | TRBJ1-1 | few
TGCGCCAGCAGGGAGGACCTCACCATAGGTGGCTACACCTTC | CASREDLTIGGYTF | TRBV5-1 | . | TRBJ1-2 | .
TGCGCCAGCAGCCAAGATCTAGCGGGGGTCACAGATACGCAGTATTTT | CASSQDLAGVTDTQYF | TRBV4-3 | TRBD2 | TRBJ2-3 | few
TGTGCCAGCACCCCTACAGGGGTCAATGAGCAGTTCTTC | CASTPTGVNEQFF | TRBV6-1 | TRBD1 | TRBJ2-1 | many
TGTGCCAGCAGCCAAGGCCCACTAGCGGGGGGGCCTATTCAGTACTTC | CASSQGPLAGGPIQYF | TRBV3-1 | TRBD2 | TRBJ2-4 | .
TGTGCCAGCAGTTTAAGTGGCAGGGGGCCCGGCCAGCCCCAGCATTTT | CASSLSGRGPGQPQHF | TRBV12-3/TRBV12-4 | TRBD1 | TRBJ1-5 | few
TGTGCCAGCAGCCAAAGGGAGGTTCTTACAAGCACCATATATTTT | CASSQREVLTSTIYF | TRBV3-1 | . | TRBJ1-3 | few
TGTGCCAGCTCATCCCTCGCCTTGAACACTGAAGCTTTCTTT | CASSSLALNTEAFF | TRBV18 | . | TRBJ1-1 | few
TGCAGCGTTGAGTCCGGAGGAGATACGCAGTATTTT | CSVESGGDTQYF | TRBV29-1 | . | TRBJ2-3 | many
TGTGCCAGCAAGATACGGTCGGGCGCCGGGGAGCTGTTTTTT | CASKIRSGAGELFF | TRBV7-2 | . | TRBJ2-2 | few
TGTGCCAGCAGCTTTGTCGGGGGGCCCTCGGGACTGTTTTTT | CASSFVGGPSGLFF | TRBV5-5 | . | TRBJ1-4 | few
TGCAGTGCTAGCCCCGGGGTTAGCGGGGGGACTCAAGAGACCCAGTACTTC | CSASPGVSGGTQETQYF | TRBV20-1 | TRBD2 | TRBJ2-5 | .
TGCGCCAGCAGCCAAGTCGGGGGGCCGTACGAGCAGTACTTC | CASSQVGGPYEQYF | TRBV5-1 | . | TRBJ2-7 | few
TGTGCCATTGGTGGCGGTAACACTGAAGCTTTCTTT | CAIGGGNTEAFF | TRBV10-3 | . | TRBJ1-1 | .
TGTGCCAGCAGTTTATACCATGAGCAGTTCTTC | CASSLYHEQFF | TRBV28 | . | TRBJ2-1 | many
TGTGCCAGCAGCCAAGATCTGAGTGCCGGGGAGCTGTTTTTT | CASSQDLSAGELFF | TRBV3-1 | . | TRBJ2-2 | .
TGCAGTGTTTACTTCGCGAACACCGGGGAGCTGTTTTTT | CSVYFANTGELFF | TRBV20-1 | . | TRBJ2-2 | many
TGTGCCAGCAGCGGGGGAGTGAGTAGCTCTGGGGCCAACGTCCTGACTTTC | CASSGGVSSSGANVLTF | TRBV5-5 | . | TRBJ2-6 | .
TGCAGCGTCCACAAAATGGGGGGGCTCAGCACAGATACGCAGTATTTT | CSVHKMGGLSTDTQYF | TRBV29-1 | . | TRBJ2-3 | .
TGCAGTGCTTTTGTCTACTATGGCTACACCTTC | CSAFVYYGYTF | TRBV20-1 | . | TRBJ1-2 | .
TGTGCCAGCAGTCCAGTGGCCACTGAAGCTTTCTTT | CASSPVATEAFF | TRBV6-6 | . | TRBJ1-1 | few
TGTGCCAGCAGCTTGGGGACTAGCGGGGGGGACCACAATGAGCAGTTCTTC | CASSLGTSGGDHNEQFF | TRBV11-2 | TRBD2 | TRBJ2-1 | .
TGTGCCAGCAGTGGTAACCCAAGCAATCAGCCCCAGCATTTT | CASSGNPSNQPQHF | TRBV2 | . | TRBJ1-5 | many